This T cell receptor beta chain appears in the sequencing data of a study of blood T cells in healthy people across ages. Points from the study as a whole: Reliance upon unsorted PBMCs precluded definitive naive versus antigen-experienced comparison. Samples with more naive T cells showed higher observed beta diversity.

Trimming took 1 base from V and 4 from J, leaving 4 bases between them. The CDR3 has 11 residues. From germline, CDR1 is SQVTM and CDR2 ANQGSEA. As regards this clonotype: Its antigen is unidentified.

Through a sample-barcoded 5' primer and a J-beta primer mix, a second PCR was run for roughly 6 to 11 cycles. Each CDR3 protein gets one entry after TCRdb re-called the 5' RACE reads with MiXCR. The sample holds roughly 410,000 distinct CDR3 sequences, approximately 52% seen once. The people who gave samples were healthy Caucasians from Russia, aged about 6 to 100. Every sample had a minimum of 6 million PBMCs isolated. The chain uses TRBV29-1 and TRBJ1-1; D is unclear. The sequence was collected from a man aged 60 to 69 in good health. The sequencing input was blood. The CDR3 DNA reads as TGCAGCGTTGAAGTGGGCACTGAAGCTTTCTTT. Translation: CSVEVGTEAFF. The variable domain in full, completed from reference TRBV29-1 and TRBJ1-1, reads SAVISQKPSRDICQRGTSLTIQCQVDSQVTMMFWYRQQPGQSLTLIATANQGSEATYESGFVIDKFPISRPNLTFSTLTVSNMSPEDSSIYLCSVEVGTEAFFGQGTRLTVV.